This TCR beta chain stems from a study of vaccination effects on CD4 cells after COVID-19. About this clone itself: Its antigen is unknown.

Viral peptide pools were used in the ViraFEST assay to expand antigen-specific CD4+ T cells, and sequencing came afterward. Culture lasted roughly 9 days before CD4+ T cell isolation. Their SARS-CoV-2 infection, verified by PCR, occurred between March and December 2020. Each culture had half its medium swapped for IL-2 medium on days 3 and 7. Trimming cost V 4 bases and J 2 bases; bases outside gene matches: 4. The length of the CDR3 is 15 residues. Germline-derived CDR1 and CDR2 are MNHNY and SVGAGI (reference sequence). Sequencing was performed with immunoSEQ multiplex PCR; in TCRdb, only in-frame clones are kept and a portion is missing. The sample has 30,000 to 45,000 clones; roughly 69% are singletons.

The sample was CD4+ T cells from PBMCs cultured with HCoV-NL63 spike peptides, taken before COVID-19 vaccination. The source is a human donor who had a prior SARS-CoV-2 infection. The chain recombines TRBV6-6 with TRBJ2-3; TRBD2 agrees at 9 bases. The CDR3 sequence is CASSSSGGFTDTQYF. CDR3 coding DNA: TGTGCCAGCAGTTCGAGCGGGGGGTTCACAGATACGCAGTATTTT.